The 27 T cell receptor beta chains below all came from one sample that was sequenced in a study of identifying expanded T cells in peripheral blood. Produced via immunoSEQ multiplex PCR; TCRdb's table is partial and in-frame only. The sample contains about 94,000 clones, around 90% of which appear only once. The sequenced sample was blood. These receptors originate from a person aged 18 to 75 in good health.

The V call is TRBV9, the J call TRBJ1-2, with 7 bases identical to TRBD1. Germline trimming cut 4 bases from V and 4 bases from J; bases unmatched to any gene: 16. Germline-derived CDR1 and CDR2 are SGDLS and YYNGEE. The CDR3 is made up of 17 amino acids. The CDR3 nucleotides are TGTGCCAGCAGCCTAGGAGTGGCAGGGGGGGACCGCTATGGCTACACCTTC. The encoded protein is CASSLGVAGGDRYGYTF.

V gene TRBV7-9 combines with J gene TRBJ2-2; 8 bases agree with TRBD2. With 6 bases clipped from V and 6 bases from J, the junction kept 6 bases outside the gene matches. The CDR3 is made up of 14 amino acids. Germline CDR1 and CDR2: SEHNR and FQNEAQ (reference sequence). CDR3 nucleotide sequence: TGTGCCAGCAGTTCCAGCGGGAGCTCCGGGGAGCTGTTTTTT. Its protein product is CASSSSGSSGELFF. The whole variable domain, remainder taken from reference TRBV7-9 and TRBJ2-2, is DTGVSQNPRHKITKRGQNVTFRCDPISEHNRLYWYRQTLGQGPEFLTYFQNEAQLEKSRLLSDRFSAERPKGSFSTLEIQRTEQGDSAMYLCASSSSGSSGELFFGEGSRLTVL.

This chain connects TRBV19 to TRBJ2-3; possibly TRBD2 for D (7 bases). Germline V gene data show CDR1 as LNHDA and CDR2 as SQIVND (reference sequence). Trimming stripped 3 bases from V and 3 bases from J, with 16 bases between. The CDR3 covers 16 residues. As DNA, the CDR3 is TGTGCCAGTAGTATGATCTCGGCGGGGGCAACAGATACGCAGTATTTT. The encoded protein is CASSMISAGATDTQYF.

This clone occurred once. The chain carries TRBV6-5 and TRBJ1-3; the D is unclear. Trimming took off 0 bases at V and 4 bases at J, with 13 bases between the two ends. The CDR3 has 16 amino acids. Germline V CDR1 and CDR2: MNHEY, SVGAGI. The CDR3 coding sequence is TGTGCCAGCAGTTACTCGATCTGGACCCTCGGAAACACCATATATTTT. Its translation is CASSYSIWTLGNTIYF.

The J gene is TRBJ1-4, the V gene TRBV9; D remains ambiguous. Looked up from germline, CDR1 is SGDLS and CDR2 is YYNGEE. CDR3 length equals 13 residues. With 0 bases removed from V and 2 bases from J, the gap between germline ends came to 2 bases. The CDR3 loop reads CASSVGTNEKLFF. For the CDR3, the DNA is TGTGCCAGCAGCGTAGGCACTAATGAAAAACTGTTTTTT. The whole variable domain, remainder taken from reference TRBV9 and TRBJ1-4, is DSGVTQTPKHLITATGQRVTLRCSPRSGDLSVYWYQQSLDQGLQFLIQYYNGEERAKGNILERFSAQQFPDLHSELNLSSLELGDSALYFCASSVGTNEKLFFGSGTQLSVL.

This rearrangement joins TRBV7-9 to TRBJ2-7; D gene ambiguous. From germline, CDR1 is SEHNR and CDR2 FQNEAQ (reference sequence). This CDR3 has 12 amino acids. Trimming pared 6 bases from V and 3 bases from J, leaving 9 bases between. As DNA, the CDR3 is TGTGCCAGCAGTTCTGCGAACTACGAGCAGTACTTC. This gives the protein CASSSANYEQYF.

The chain employs TRBV9 and TRBJ2-7; D possibly matches TRBD1 or TRBD2 (5 bases each). Germline V gene sequence: CDR1 SGDLS, CDR2 YYNGEE. This CDR3 region has 10 residues. V lost 7 bases to trimming and J lost 12 bases, with 14 bases between them. This chain's CDR3 is CASGGGRLYF. The CDR3 nucleotides read TGTGCCAGCGGTGGGGGACGGCTGTACTTC. Drawing the rest from reference TRBV9 and TRBJ2-7, the complete variable domain is DSGVTQTPKHLITATGQRVTLRCSPRSGDLSVYWYQQSLDQGLQFLIQYYNGEERAKGNILERFSAQQFPDLHSELNLSSLELGDSALYFCASGGGRLYFGPGTRLTVT.

The genes are TRBV28 and TRBJ1-4, with 7 bases lining up with TRBD1. Looked up from germline, CDR1 is MDHEN and CDR2 is SYDVKM. The CDR3 extends over 13 amino acids. The junction had 2 bases not matched to a gene; V was cut back by 5 bases and J by 5 bases. CDR3: CASSPGQNEKLFF. CDR3 in DNA: TGTGCCAGCAGTCCGGGACAGAATGAAAAACTGTTTTTT.

The rearrangement uses TRBV7-2 and TRBJ2-7, with D unclear. Trimming left V 2 bases short and J 7 bases short, with 12 bases between. The CDR3 covers 13 residues. Looked up from germline, CDR1 is SGHTA and CDR2 is FQGNSA. The CDR3 region is CASSLSGLGEQYF. Written as DNA, the CDR3 is TGTGCCAGCAGCTTATCTGGGTTGGGGGAGCAGTACTTC.

The V and J genes are TRBV19 and TRBJ1-6, with 10 bases identical to TRBD1. The V gene's germline CDR1 is LNHDA and CDR2 SQIVND (reference sequence). The V and J ends lost 5 bases and 7 bases, in that order; junction bases with no gene match: 20. The CDR3 contains 20 residues. CDR3 DNA: TGTGCCAGTAGTCGCCCGACAGGGGGCGAAGGCTTTTGGTGGAATTCACCCCTCCACTTT. This codes for CASSRPTGGEGFWWNSPLHF. Full variable domain (missing parts from reference TRBV19 and TRBJ1-6): DGGITQSPKYLFRKEGQNVTLSCEQNLNHDAMYWYRQDPGQGLRLIYYSQIVNDFQKGDIAEGYSVSREKKESFPLTVTSAQKNPTAFYLCASSRPTGGEGFWWNSPLHFGNGTRLTVT.

The genes are TRBV6-5 and TRBJ1-5, with 7 positions matching TRBD1. The germline CDR1 and CDR2 sequences are MNHEY and SVGAGI. J lost 2 bases, V lost 4 bases, and 2 bases had no gene match. This CDR3 comprises 14 residues. Written as DNA, the CDR3 is TGTGCCAGCAGTTCGGGACAGCGCAATCAGCCCCAGCATTTT. It encodes CASSSGQRNQPQHF.

The chain has TRBV29-1 and TRBJ1-1; D ambiguous. CDR3 size: 12 residues. V was clipped by 4 bases and J by 1 base, with 7 bases between them. Germline V CDR1 and CDR2: SQVTM, ANQGSEA. The CDR3 protein is CSVGVWNTEAFF. CDR3 in DNA: TGCAGCGTTGGAGTGTGGAACACTGAAGCTTTCTTT.

The genes are TRBV18 and TRBJ2-2, with D perhaps TRBD1 or TRBD2 (6 bases each). V lost 1 base to trimming and J lost 3 bases, with 9 bases between them. The germline gives CDR1 KGHSH, CDR2 LQKENI. The CDR3 consists of 15 residues. CDR3 sequence (DNA): TGTGCCAGCTCACCACAGGAGGGGGACACCGGGGAGCTGTTTTTT. Translation gives CASSPQEGDTGELFF.

The rearrangement joins TRBV9 to TRBJ1-2; 9 bases match TRBD1. CDR1 is SGDLS, CDR2 YYNGEE, per germline. This CDR3 spans 15 amino acids. The junction had 8 bases not matched to a gene; V was cut back by 0 bases and J by 8 bases. In DNA, the CDR3 is TGTGCCAGCAGCGTAGATGGGACAGGGAGCGGGGGCTACACCTTC. Translated: CASSVDGTGSGGYTF.

The CDR3 reads CASSQDVPSGQRLTWANVLTF. CDR3 nucleotide sequence: TGCGCCAGCAGCCAAGATGTCCCTTCCGGACAGAGACTTACTTGGGCCAACGTCCTGACTTTC. The V and J genes are TRBV4-3 and TRBJ2-6; tentative D call: TRBD1 (6 bases). Germline lookup yields CDR1 LGHNA and CDR2 YSLEER. The ends were cut back, 0 bases at V and 5 bases at J, with 26 bases in the middle. CDR3 length: 21 residues.

This clone was detected only once. V is TRBV9 and J is TRBJ2-7; 7 bases match TRBD1. Looked up from germline, CDR1 is SGDLS and CDR2 is YYNGEE. The CDR3 sequence is 13 residues long. V lost 3 bases, J lost 2 bases, and 2 bases stayed unmatched. The CDR3 DNA reads TGTGCCAGCAGCGCGGACAGGACCTACGAGCAGTACTTC. Translation: CASSADRTYEQYF.

The chain carries TRBV7-2 and TRBJ2-1; D may be TRBD2 (6 bases). The germline V gene has CDR1 SGHTA and CDR2 FQGNSA. Trimming stripped 1 base from V and 4 bases from J, with 11 bases between. The CDR3 totals 15 residues. Here the CDR3 reads CASSLVLAGYNEQFF. CDR3 nucleotide sequence: TGTGCCAGCAGCTTAGTACTAGCTGGTTACAATGAGCAGTTCTTC.

In this sample, this clone turned up once. The chain recombines TRBV5-8 with TRBJ1-1; no reliable D call. CDR1 is SGHTS and CDR2 is YDEGEE in the germline V gene. V was cut by 2 bases and J by 0 bases, with 14 bases left in between. The CDR3 contains 16 residues. The CDR3 protein is CASSFTFPQMNTEAFF. DNA for the CDR3: TGTGCCAGCAGCTTTACGTTCCCCCAGATGAACACTGAAGCTTTCTTT.

This clone has only one observation. The chain links TRBV7-6 to TRBJ2-2, with 10 positions matching TRBD2. In germline, CDR1 is SGHVS, CDR2 FNYEAQ. The CDR3 is made up of 15 amino acids. V gave up 7 bases and J gave up 10 bases; unmatched junction bases: 12. In DNA, the CDR3 is TGTGCCAGCACGTCCGGAGCGGGGGGGCCGCAGGAGCTGTTTTTT. This translates into CASTSGAGGPQELFF.

The CDR3, as DNA: TGCGCCAGCAGCTCCCTAGAATACGGGGAGCTGTTTTTT. It yields the protein CASSSLEYGELFF. The chain has TRBV5-1 and TRBJ2-2, with D hard to call. The V end was cut by 3 bases, the J end by 7 bases, with 10 bases between. This CDR3 comprises 13 residues. Per germline, CDR1 SGHRS and CDR2 YFSETQ.

The rearrangement links TRBV29-1 to TRBJ1-4, with a tentative D call TRBD1 (5 bases). V was cut by 4 bases and J by 5 bases, with 17 bases left in between. CDR1 is SQVTM and CDR2 is ANQGSEA in the germline V gene. There are 15 residues in the CDR3. The CDR3: CSVGSALGVNEKLFF. The DNA of the CDR3 is TGCAGCGTTGGTTCCGCCCTGGGGGTGAATGAAAAACTGTTTTTT.

The J gene is TRBJ2-7, the V gene TRBV11-2; tentatively, D is TRBD2 (6 bases). This CDR3 has 13 residues. Germline V gene sequence: CDR1 SGHAT, CDR2 FQNNGV. Trimming shortened V by 5 bases and J by 6 bases, and 14 bases separated the two germline ends. The CDR3 region is CASSPGRGTEQYF. The CDR3 coding sequence is TGTGCCAGCAGCCCCGGTCGGGGGACCGAGCAGTACTTC.

The CDR3 bases are TGTGCCAGCAGCTTGCATCAGGGCGATACTCAGCCCCAGCATTTT. Translating it yields CASSLHQGDTQPQHF. This chain connects TRBV5-6 to TRBJ1-5, with D perhaps TRBD1 (5 bases). The germline CDR1 and CDR2 sequences are SGHDT and YYEEEE. This CDR3 has 15 amino acids. V was clipped by 1 base and J by 6 bases, with 14 bases between them.

The chain couples TRBV11-2 to TRBJ1-2; a possible D gene is TRBD1 (5 bases). Germline V gene lookup returns CDR1 SGHAT and CDR2 FQNNGV. V lost 1 base to trimming and J lost 5 bases, with 11 bases between them. The CDR3 contains 14 residues. CDR3: CASSLGGTRYGYTF. The CDR3, as DNA: TGTGCCAGCAGCTTAGGAGGGACCCGGTATGGCTACACCTTC.

The chain joins TRBV5-1 to TRBJ1-1; D is possibly TRBD1 (5 bases). Germline lookup yields CDR1 SGHRS and CDR2 YFSETQ. The V and J ends lost 2 bases and 1 base respectively, with 9 bases between them. The CDR3 totals 14 residues. The CDR3 DNA is TGCGCCAGCAGCTTCGGAGGGGAGAACACTGAAGCTTTCTTT. Translated: CASSFGGENTEAFF.

The chain links TRBV5-4 to TRBJ2-1; 10 bases line up with TRBD2. The V and J ends lost 5 bases and 7 bases, in that order; junction bases with no gene match: 12. The CDR3 is made up of 16 amino acids. Germline V CDR1 and CDR2: SGHNT, YYREEE (reference sequence). For the CDR3, the DNA is TGTGCCAGCAGACCCGAGCTAGCGGGAGAGTCGAATGAGCAGTTCTTC. Residues: CASRPELAGESNEQFF.

The chain's CDR3 is CASSLAGPHTGELFF. In DNA, the CDR3 is TGCGCCAGCAGCTTGGCAGGGCCCCACACCGGGGAGCTGTTTTTT. V and J are TRBV5-1 and TRBJ2-2; perhaps TRBD1 as D (5 bases). Germline V CDR1 and CDR2: SGHRS, YFSETQ. The CDR3 runs to 15 residues. The V end lost 0 bases, the J end lost 3 bases, and 9 bases lay between the germline ends.